A selection of T cell receptor beta chains follows, all from one sample in a study of early T cells in non-severe SARS-CoV-2 infection. Via MiXCR, TCRdb re-called the 5' RACE reads, giving one row per CDR3 protein. The data contain more than 65,000 distinct CDR3 sequences, 9.5% to 15% of them singletons. The sequencing sample was made of whole blood. The receptor set was obtained from an adult who was a healthcare worker with PCR-confirmed SARS-CoV-2 infection or an uninfected control (not recorded which). Each CDR3 is given with its conserved first and last residue. The D gene is left open where the match is weak. For some rows the clone size is stated as once, few or many, or as a class when expanded; others skip it.

V,size,J,D,CDR3,DNA
TRBV10-2,many,TRBJ2-5,TRBD1,CASIPLRTGEDETQYF,TGCGCCAGCATCCCCCTACGGACAGGGGAGGACGAGACCCAGTACTTC
TRBV29-1,few,TRBJ2-2,-,CSVVAGLNTGELFF,TGCAGCGTTGTTGCGGGACTGAACACCGGGGAGCTGTTTTTT
TRBV30,many,TRBJ2-1,-,CAWRPTLGERSYNEQFF,TGTGCCTGGAGACCTACTCTTGGGGAACGGTCCTACAATGAGCAGTTCTTC
TRBV4-2,many,TRBJ1-2,TRBD1,CASSPKIKPDQGAYGYTF,TGTGCCAGCAGCCCAAAAATTAAACCTGATCAGGGGGCCTATGGCTACACCTTC
TRBV20-1,many,TRBJ2-3,-,CSAGPTGDTQYF,TGCAGTGCTGGGCCTACAGGAGATACGCAGTATTTT
TRBV2,-,TRBJ2-5,-,CASIGQYQETQYF,TGTGCCAGCATTGGACAGTACCAAGAGACCCAGTACTTC
TRBV7-2,many,TRBJ2-7,TRBD2,CASSPRGLAGGYYEQYF,TGTGCCAGCAGCCCAAGGGGGCTAGCGGGGGGGTACTACGAGCAGTACTTC
TRBV4-3,few,TRBJ2-7,TRBD1,CASSQEEGTGKVKYF,TGCGCCAGCAGCCAAGAAGAGGGGACAGGGAAAGTAAAATACTTC
TRBV5-1,many,TRBJ1-6,TRBD1,CASSSGQGGNSPLHF,TGCGCCAGCAGCTCTGGACAGGGTGGAAATTCACCCCTCCACTTT
TRBV5-1,many,TRBJ2-7,TRBD1,CASSAGTGGLNYEQYF,TGCGCCAGCAGCGCCGGGACAGGGGGCCTGAACTACGAGCAGTACTTC
TRBV7-9,-,TRBJ1-2,TRBD1,CASSFDRGGYTF,TGTGCCAGCAGTTTTGACAGGGGTGGCTACACCTTC
TRBV29-1,many,TRBJ2-3,-,CSVIKARAADTQYF,TGCAGCGTGATAAAAGCGAGGGCAGCAGATACGCAGTATTTT
TRBV30,many,TRBJ2-7,-,CAWSWEYEQYF,TGTGCCTGGAGTTGGGAATACGAGCAGTACTTC
TRBV6-1,-,TRBJ2-7,-,CASPGRGSYEQYF,TGTGCCAGTCCTGGGAGGGGGTCCTACGAGCAGTACTTC
TRBV30,many,TRBJ1-1,-,CAWSVRAGNTEAFF,TGTGCCTGGAGTGTTAGGGCGGGGAACACTGAAGCTTTCTTT
TRBV10-1,-,TRBJ1-6,-,CASSESSGGGSPLHF,TGCGCCAGCAGTGAGTCATCCGGGGGTGGCTCACCCCTCCACTTT
TRBV7-2,few,TRBJ2-5,-,CASSLAPGETQYF,TGTGCCAGCAGCTTAGCTCCAGGGGAGACCCAGTACTTC
TRBV7-9,many,TRBJ2-3,-,CASSLSFREVGTDTQYF,TGTGCCAGCAGCTTGAGTTTCAGGGAAGTGGGCACAGATACGCAGTATTTT
TRBV7-9,many,TRBJ2-2,-,CASSLATFVTGELFF,TGTGCCAGCAGCTTAGCGACCTTTGTCACCGGGGAGCTGTTTTTT
TRBV2,many,TRBJ1-1,-,CASSEFGTTEAFF,TGTGCCAGCAGTGAATTTGGGACGACTGAAGCTTTCTTT
TRBV9,many,TRBJ2-1,TRBD2,CASSVVTSGRQQFF,TGTGCCAGCAGCGTAGTAACTAGCGGGAGACAGCAGTTCTTC
TRBV4-1,many,TRBJ2-4,TRBD2,CASSQGASGMDKNIQYF,TGCGCCAGCAGCCAAGGGGCTAGCGGGATGGACAAAAACATTCAGTACTTC
TRBV7-7,many,TRBJ1-1,-,CASSLRDWNTEAFF,TGTGCCAGCAGCTTAAGAGATTGGAACACTGAAGCTTTCTTT
TRBV18,many,TRBJ1-4,-,CASSPMATTNEKLFF,TGTGCCAGCTCACCAATGGCCACAACTAATGAAAAACTGTTTTTT
TRBV29-1,many,TRBJ2-1,-,CSVSRGSYNEQFF,TGCAGCGTGTCGAGGGGCTCCTACAATGAGCAGTTCTTC
TRBV29-1,many,TRBJ2-7,TRBD2,CSVETFTSGLRGYEQYF,TGCAGCGTTGAAACGTTCACTAGCGGACTTCGAGGATACGAGCAGTACTTC
TRBV7-8,many,TRBJ2-7,-,CASSVRDSPYEQYF,TGTGCCAGCAGCGTACGGGACTCCCCCTACGAGCAGTACTTC
TRBV19,many,TRBJ2-5,-,CASSIRSGPRFQETQYF,TGTGCCAGTAGTATCAGAAGTGGGCCCAGGTTTCAAGAGACCCAGTACTTC
TRBV29-1,many,TRBJ2-2,TRBD2,CSVEGLADSNTGELFF,TGCAGCGTTGAAGGGCTAGCGGACTCGAACACCGGGGAGCTGTTTTTT
TRBV5-4,many,TRBJ2-5,-,CASSLRTPQETQYF,TGTGCCAGCAGCTTAAGGACACCCCAAGAGACCCAGTACTTC
TRBV29-1,-,TRBJ2-7,-,CSVSGQGIDEQYF,TGCAGCGTTTCAGGGCAGGGGATTGACGAGCAGTACTTC
TRBV6-4,many,TRBJ1-1,-,CASSDGRENTEAFF,TGTGCCAGCAGTGACGGCCGCGAGAACACTGAAGCTTTCTTT
TRBV27,many,TRBJ2-5,-,CASSPRGAVRETQYF,TGTGCCAGCAGTCCCCGGGGGGCCGTGAGAGAGACCCAGTACTTC
TRBV5-1,-,TRBJ1-5,-,CASSQWGPNQPQHF,TGCGCCAGCAGCCAGTGGGGACCCAATCAGCCCCAGCATTTT
TRBV27,many,TRBJ2-6,TRBD2,CASRKWGAGEASGANVLTF,TGTGCCAGCAGGAAATGGGGAGCGGGGGAGGCGTCTGGGGCCAACGTCCTGACTTTC
TRBV28,few,TRBJ2-7,-,CASSLVATYEQYF,TGTGCCAGCAGTTTAGTAGCCACATACGAGCAGTACTTC
TRBV28,many,TRBJ2-7,TRBD1,CASSLSPGQGAYEQYF,TGTGCCAGCAGTTTAAGTCCGGGACAGGGGGCTTACGAGCAGTACTTC
TRBV2,many,TRBJ2-4,TRBD2,CASSGGTSGGVLAKNIQYF,TGTGCCAGCAGTGGAGGGACTAGCGGGGGAGTTCTAGCCAAAAACATTCAGTACTTC
TRBV7-2,-,TRBJ1-2,TRBD1,CASSLAGDRPSENGYTF,TGTGCCAGCAGCTTAGCCGGGGACAGGCCCTCAGAGAATGGCTACACCTTC
TRBV15,many,TRBJ2-1,-,CATSKGDSSGYNEQFF,TGTGCCACCAGCAAAGGCGACTCGTCCGGTTACAATGAGCAGTTCTTC
TRBV24-1,many,TRBJ2-2,-,CATSENLMAGELFF,TGTGCCACCAGTGAGAACCTAATGGCCGGGGAGCTGTTTTTT